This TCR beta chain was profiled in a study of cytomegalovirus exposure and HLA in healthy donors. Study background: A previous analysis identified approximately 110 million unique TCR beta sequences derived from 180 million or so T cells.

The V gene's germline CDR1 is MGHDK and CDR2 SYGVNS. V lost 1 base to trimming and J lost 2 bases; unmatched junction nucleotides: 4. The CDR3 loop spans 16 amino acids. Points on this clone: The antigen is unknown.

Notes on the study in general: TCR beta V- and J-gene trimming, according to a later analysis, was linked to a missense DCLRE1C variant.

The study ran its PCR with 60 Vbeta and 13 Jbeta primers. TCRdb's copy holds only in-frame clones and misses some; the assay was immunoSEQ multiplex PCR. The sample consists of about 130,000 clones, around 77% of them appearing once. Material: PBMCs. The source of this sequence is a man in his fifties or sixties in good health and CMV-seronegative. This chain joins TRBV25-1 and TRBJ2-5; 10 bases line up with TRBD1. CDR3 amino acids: CASSEWGQGRQETQYF. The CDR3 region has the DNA TGTGCCAGCAGTGAATGGGGACAGGGGAGACAAGAGACCCAGTACTTC. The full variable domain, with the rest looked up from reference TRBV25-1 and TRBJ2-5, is EADIYQTPRYLVIGTGKKITLECSQTMGHDKMYWYQQDPGMELHLIHYSYGVNSTEKGDLSSESTVSRIRTEHFPLTLESARPSHTSQYLCASSEWGQGRQETQYFGPGTRLLVL.